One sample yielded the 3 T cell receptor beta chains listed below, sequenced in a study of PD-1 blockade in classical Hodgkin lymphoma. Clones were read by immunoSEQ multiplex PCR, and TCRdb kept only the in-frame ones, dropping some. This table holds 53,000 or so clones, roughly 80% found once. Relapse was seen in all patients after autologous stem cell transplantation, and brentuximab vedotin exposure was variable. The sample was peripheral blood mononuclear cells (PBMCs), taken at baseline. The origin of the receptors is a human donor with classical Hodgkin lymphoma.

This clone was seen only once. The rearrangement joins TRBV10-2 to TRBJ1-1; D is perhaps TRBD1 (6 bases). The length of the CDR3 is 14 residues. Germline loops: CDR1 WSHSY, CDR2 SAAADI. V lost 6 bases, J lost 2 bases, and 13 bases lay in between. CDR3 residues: CASRDGTINTEAFF. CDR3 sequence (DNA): TGCGCCAGCAGGGACGGGACAATCAACACTGAAGCTTTCTTT.

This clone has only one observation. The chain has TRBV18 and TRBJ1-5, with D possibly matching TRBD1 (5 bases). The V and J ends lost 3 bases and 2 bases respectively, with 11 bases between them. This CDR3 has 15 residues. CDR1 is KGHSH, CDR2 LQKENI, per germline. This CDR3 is CASSPGTGGNQPQHF. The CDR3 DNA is TGTGCCAGCTCACCCGGGACCGGTGGCAATCAGCCCCAGCATTTT.

This chain's CDR3 is CASSPSAPTGGYGYTF. The CDR3 nucleotides read TGTGCCAGCAGCCCTTCAGCACCTACCGGGGGCTATGGCTACACCTTC. The chain recombines TRBV7-8 with TRBJ1-2, with a tentative D call TRBD1 (5 bases). Trimming left V 5 bases short and J 4 bases short, with 20 bases between. The germline CDR1 and CDR2 sequences are SGHVS and FQNEAQ. This CDR3 has 16 residues.